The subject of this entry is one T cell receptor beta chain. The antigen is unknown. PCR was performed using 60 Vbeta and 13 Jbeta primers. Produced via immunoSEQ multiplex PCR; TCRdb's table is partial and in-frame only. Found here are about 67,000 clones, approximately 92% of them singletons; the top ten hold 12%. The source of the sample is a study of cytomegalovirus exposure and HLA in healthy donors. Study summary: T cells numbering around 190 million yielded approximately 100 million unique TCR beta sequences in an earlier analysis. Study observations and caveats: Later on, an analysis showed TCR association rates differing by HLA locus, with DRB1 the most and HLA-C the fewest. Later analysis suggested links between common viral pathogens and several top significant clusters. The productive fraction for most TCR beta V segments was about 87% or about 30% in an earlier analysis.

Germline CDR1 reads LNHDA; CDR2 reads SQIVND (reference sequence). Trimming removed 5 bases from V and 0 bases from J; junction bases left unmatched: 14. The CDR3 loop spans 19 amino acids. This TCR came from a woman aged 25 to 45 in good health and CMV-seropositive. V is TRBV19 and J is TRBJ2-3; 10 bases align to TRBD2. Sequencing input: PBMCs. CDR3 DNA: TGTGCCAGTAGTCGTGGCGGGCGGGGACTAGCGAGTAGCACAGATACGCAGTATTTT. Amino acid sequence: CASSRGGRGLASSTDTQYF.